A single T cell receptor (beta chain) is shown here with its context. This specimen comes from a study of blood T cell repertoires in COVID-19. Study information: Samples of COVID-19 (acute and convalescent) were obtained from the United States, Italy and Spain.

Per the study methods: The assay estimated nucleated cells by amplifying reference gene primers. Assay used: immunoSEQ multiplex PCR; TCRdb lists only in-frame clones, some missing. The V and J calls and the clone size are those of that table, but D and trimming were determined from the DNA. The sample holds about 15,000 clones; roughly four fifths are singletons and the top ten take roughly a tenth. This clonotype originated in a human donor in a cohort sampled during active COVID-19. Sample: peripheral blood.

The CDR3 is CASSQTERQPQHF. Here the CDR3 DNA reads TGTGCCAGCAGCCAGACAGAAAGGCAGCCCCAGCATTTT. The chain employs TRBV3-1 (or the pseudogene TRBV3-2) and TRBJ1-5, with D possibly matching TRBD1 (5 bases). V lost 3 bases to trimming and J lost 7 bases, with 10 bases between them. The germline V gene has CDR1 LGHDT and CDR2 YNNKEL (reference sequence). This CDR3 comprises 13 residues.